This paragraph covers one TCR beta chain sequence. Its specificity is unknown. The entry originates in a study of T-cell memory formation after mild COVID-19. At the level of the study: Across donors, TCR clusters were largely donor specific. Overall study results and limits: A subset of responding clones appeared in pre-infection memory, suggesting cross-reactive memory joined. Whether day 37 second-wave clones are SARS-CoV-2-specific was not confirmed.

This CDR3 comprises 12 residues. Trimming took 3 bases from V and 6 from J, leaving 8 bases between them. CDR1 is KGHSH and CDR2 is LQKENI in the germline V gene. TCRdb passed the 5' RACE reads through MiXCR, listing each CDR3 protein once. Among roughly 370,000 distinct CDR3 sequences listed, 15% to 20% were seen once. The rearrangement joins TRBV18 to TRBJ1-2, with D perhaps matching TRBD1 (6 bases). The sequencing input was PBMCs or a T cell subset sorted from them (not recorded which). This clonotype originated in a man between 18 and 35 years old who had mild COVID-19 (a few samples of this study predate the infection). Cell type and time point are not known. The CDR3 loop is CASSPNRDGYTF. The CDR3 DNA reads TGTGCCAGCTCACCGAACAGGGATGGCTACACCTTC.